A single sample is the source of the 30 T cell receptor beta chains below, sequenced in a study of Ad26.COV2.S vaccination and SARS-CoV-2 variants. The assay was immunoSEQ multiplex PCR, and TCRdb's table has in-frame clones only and misses some. The sample holds fewer than 600,000 clones, 80% to 90% seen once. Treatment meaning: approximately 18 received Ad26.COV2.S at low or high dose, single or two shots; several received placebo; per-sample allocation not given. Material that was analyzed had been drawn on day 63 after the first vaccine or placebo injection. The sequencing here drew on peripheral blood, taken in a trial of Ad26.COV2.S vaccine versus placebo. All receptors come from a person between 18 and 60 years old who received the Ad26.COV2.S COVID-19 vaccine or a placebo.

This chain uses TRBV7-3 with TRBJ2-1; no firm D call. Trimming left V 5 bases short and J 7 bases short, with 15 bases between. This CDR3 contains 14 residues. Germline CDR1 is SGHTA and CDR2 is FQGTGA. The CDR3 nucleotides read TGTGCCAGCAGCCAAGGCCCGTCCCAAAATGAGCAGTTCTTC. This gives the protein CASSQGPSQNEQFF.

The chain is built from TRBV30 and TRBJ1-2; D perhaps matches TRBD1 (6 bases). V lost 1 base and J 6 bases, leaving 18 bases between the germline ends. The CDR3 length is 15 residues. Germline CDR1 and CDR2: GTSNPN and SVGIG (reference sequence). CDR3 region: CAWSATPGGNDGYTF. CDR3 nucleotide sequence: TGTGCCTGGAGTGCCACTCCTGGGGGCAATGATGGCTACACCTTC.

The chain couples TRBV24-1 to TRBJ2-2, with unresolved D. The ends were cut back, 5 bases at V and 3 bases at J, with 3 bases in the middle. The CDR3 has 12 residues. CDR1 and CDR2 (germline): KGHDR, SFDVKD. CDR3 amino acids: CATSGDTGELFF. The CDR3 bases are TGTGCCACCAGTGGAGACACCGGGGAGCTGTTTTTT.

The genes are TRBV11-2 and TRBJ2-7, with TRBD2 matching over 10 bases. CDR3 length: 14 residues. Trimming removed 1 base from V and 4 bases from J; junction bases left unmatched: 1. The germline gives CDR1 SGHAT, CDR2 FQNNGV. The CDR3 DNA follows: TGTGCCAGCAGCTTAGCTAGCGGGAGATACGAGCAGTACTTC. It specifies CASSLASGRYEQYF.

This chain uses TRBV5-1 with TRBJ1-3; D gene unclear. Germline CDR1 SGHRS, CDR2 YFSETQ. This CDR3 is built from 13 residues. Trimming left V 0 bases short and J 7 bases short, with 8 bases between. Here the CDR3 reads CASSLVEGNTIYF. The CDR3 DNA reads as TGCGCCAGCAGCTTGGTGGAGGGCAACACCATATATTTT.

The genes are TRBV29-1 and TRBJ2-1; D may be TRBD1 (5 bases). Germline-derived CDR1 and CDR2 are SQVTM and ANQGSEA. V gave up 6 bases and J gave up 4 bases, with 13 bases separating them. This CDR3 contains 13 residues. The chain's CDR3 is CSVRQTQYNEQFF. In DNA, the CDR3 is TGCAGCGTAAGACAGACCCAGTACAATGAGCAGTTCTTC.

The chain is built from TRBV19 and TRBJ1-2; possible D gene TRBD1, 5 bases. The CDR3 has 15 amino acids. V was clipped by 7 bases and J by 1 base, with 16 bases between them. Germline V CDR1 and CDR2: LNHDA, SQIVND (reference sequence). This CDR3 is CASNPREWVNYGYTF. As DNA, the CDR3 is TGTGCCAGTAACCCCAGGGAGTGGGTTAACTATGGCTACACCTTC.

This clone was recorded once. The J gene is TRBJ2-7, the V gene TRBV18; the D gene is possibly TRBD1 (6 bases). Trimming stripped 2 bases from V and 3 bases from J, with 11 bases between. This CDR3 contains 14 residues. Germline V gives CDR1 KGHSH, CDR2 LQKENI. In DNA form, the CDR3 reads TGTGCCAGCTCACCAGCAGGGGCGTACTACGAGCAGTACTTC. Translated: CASSPAGAYYEQYF.

The CDR3 region is CASSDRTGLPNSNQPQHF. The CDR3 bases are TGTGCCAGCAGTGACCGGACGGGACTTCCCAATAGCAATCAGCCCCAGCATTTT. V usage is TRBV6-1 and J usage is TRBJ1-5; a possible D gene is TRBD1 (5 bases). With 3 bases removed from V and 0 bases from J, the gap between germline ends came to 18 bases. The CDR3 is made up of 18 amino acids. Germline V gene lookup returns CDR1 MNHNS and CDR2 SASEGT.

CDR3 DNA sequence: TGTGCCAGCAGCTTAGCACGGACGAGGGAGCAGTACTTC. Its protein is CASSLARTREQYF. J is TRBJ2-7 and V is TRBV7-2, with D uncertain. The CDR3 spans 13 residues. From germline, CDR1 is SGHTA and CDR2 FQGNSA. V shed 0 bases and J shed 7 bases, with 10 bases lying between them. Combining the CDR3 with reference TRBV7-2 and TRBJ2-7 gives the whole variable domain GAGVSQSPSNKVTEKGKDVELRCDPISGHTALYWYRQSLGQGLEFLIYFQGNSAPDKSGLPSDRFSAERTGGSVSTLTIQRTQQEDSAVYLCASSLARTREQYFGPGTRLTVT.

The chain joins TRBV20-1 to TRBJ1-1; no firm D call. The CDR3 covers 11 residues. Germline V CDR1 and CDR2: DFQATT, SNEGSKA (reference sequence). Trimming took 6 bases from V and 6 from J, leaving 11 bases between them. CDR3 nucleotides: TGCAGTGCCTTCAATGACGCTGAAGCTTTCTTT. It codes for CSAFNDAEAFF.

The genes are TRBV7-2 and TRBJ1-5, with D possibly TRBD1 on 6 matching bases. Trimming took 5 bases from V and 0 from J, leaving 11 bases between them. The CDR3 is 15 residues long. Germline V gene data show CDR1 as SGHTA and CDR2 as FQGNSA. The CDR3 nucleotides read TGTGCCAGCAGCCCTACAGGGACTAGCAATCAGCCCCAGCATTTT. Translation: CASSPTGTSNQPQHF. The whole variable domain, filled in from reference TRBV7-2 and TRBJ1-5, reads GAGVSQSPSNKVTEKGKDVELRCDPISGHTALYWYRQSLGQGLEFLIYFQGNSAPDKSGLPSDRFSAERTGGSVSTLTIQRTQQEDSAVYLCASSPTGTSNQPQHFGDGTRLSIL.

V gene TRBV7-9 combines with J gene TRBJ2-5; D gene uncertain. In germline, CDR1 is SEHNR, CDR2 FQNEAQ (reference sequence). The V gene lost 3 bases and the J gene lost 5 bases, with 4 bases spanning the gap. The CDR3 consists of 11 residues. Here the CDR3 DNA reads TGTGCCAGCAGCTTCTACGAGACCCAGTACTTC. Translated: CASSFYETQYF. Based on the CDR3 plus reference TRBV7-9 and TRBJ2-5, the full variable domain is DTGVSQNPRHKITKRGQNVTFRCDPISEHNRLYWYRQTLGQGPEFLTYFQNEAQLEKSRLLSDRFSAERPKGSFSTLEIQRTEQGDSAMYLCASSFYETQYFGPGTRLLVL.

This clone was recorded only once. The V call is TRBV11-2, the J call TRBJ2-1; 10 nucleotides match TRBD1. Germline V CDR1 and CDR2: SGHAT, FQNNGV. V was clipped by 5 bases and J by 4 bases; unmatched bases: 5. The CDR3 sequence is 15 residues long. The CDR3 loop is CASSIGTGAYNEQFF. The CDR3 DNA reads TGTGCCAGCAGCATCGGGACAGGGGCGTACAATGAGCAGTTCTTC.

This clone was counted once. The V call is TRBV1, the J call TRBJ2-7; the table gives TRBD1 as D, unverified against the DNA. TRBV1 is deemed a pseudogene. The CDR3 spans 16 residues. The CDR3 is CTSSRFARQIPYEQYF. In DNA, the CDR3 is TGCACCAGCAGCCGTTTTGCGAGACAGATTCCCTACGAGCAGTACTTC.

This clone has a single count. The V gene is TRBV15, the J gene TRBJ1-1; 10 bases match TRBD1. The ends lost 8 bases at V and 6 bases at J; junction bases unmatched: 12. The CDR3 length is 15 residues. From germline, CDR1 is LNHNV and CDR2 YYDKDF (reference sequence). CDR3 sequence reads: CATSWLTGGIAEAFF. The CDR3 DNA reads TGTGCCACCTCATGGCTGACAGGGGGCATCGCTGAAGCTTTCTTT.

V usage is TRBV14 and J usage is TRBJ1-6; D unclear. In germline, CDR1 is SGHDN, CDR2 FVKESK. Trimming removed 2 bases at V and 7 bases at J, with 6 bases between. This CDR3 has 13 residues. The CDR3, as DNA: TGTGCCAGCAGCCAAACCTCGAATTCACCCCTCCACTTT. This sequence encodes CASSQTSNSPLHF.

As DNA, the CDR3 is TGTGCCAGCTCACCACCGGCAGGGATGGTGGGCTACACCTTC. Its translation is CASSPPAGMVGYTF. The genes are TRBV18 and TRBJ1-2, with TRBD1 as a possible D gene (5 bases). Germline-derived CDR1 and CDR2 are KGHSH and LQKENI. The V end lost 0 bases, the J end lost 8 bases, and 13 bases lay between the germline ends. The CDR3 contains 14 residues.

J is TRBJ2-1 and V is TRBV10-1, with TRBD2 identical over 14 bases. CDR1 and CDR2 (germline): WNHNN, SYGVQD (reference sequence). V gave up 0 bases and J gave up 12 bases; unmatched junction bases: 4. This CDR3 has 15 amino acids. DNA for the CDR3: TGCGCCAGCAGTGAGTCGGGACTAGCGGGAGTAGTGCAGTTCTTC. This translates into CASSESGLAGVVQFF.

The chain uses TRBV18 and TRBJ1-3, with D hard to call. Germline CDR1 reads KGHSH; CDR2 reads LQKENI. V dropped 8 bases and J dropped 0 bases, with 11 bases sitting between them. This CDR3 spans 14 amino acids. CDR3 protein: CASLRVNSGNTIYF. CDR3 sequence (DNA): TGTGCCAGCCTAAGGGTCAACTCTGGAAACACCATATATTTT.

The chain recombines TRBV27 with TRBJ2-2; D possibly corresponds to TRBD1 (5 bases). The CDR3 totals 15 residues. V dropped 3 bases and J dropped 1 base, with 9 bases sitting between them. CDR1 and CDR2 (germline): MNHEY, SMNVEV (reference sequence). The CDR3 DNA reads as TGTGCCAGCAGTTTGGAAAGGGGGAACACCGGGGAGCTGTTTTTT. Translating it yields CASSLERGNTGELFF.

The chain recombines TRBV12-3 or TRBV12-4 with TRBJ2-7; no clear D gene. This CDR3 is 13 amino acids long. The V end lost 2 bases, the J end lost 3 bases, and 8 bases lay between the germline ends. In DNA, the CDR3 is TGTGCCAGCAGTTTATTTGGGAACTACGAGCAGTACTTC. This codes for CASSLFGNYEQYF.

The chain joins TRBV5-1 to TRBJ1-6; tentatively, D is TRBD1 (5 bases). The CDR3 has 15 residues. Trimming removed 7 bases from V and 7 bases from J, with 18 bases in between. Germline CDR1 is SGHRS and CDR2 is YFSETQ. CDR3: CASRYGTAGNSPLHF. The CDR3 DNA follows: TGCGCCAGCCGCTATGGGACGGCGGGAAATTCACCCCTCCACTTT.

The chain joins TRBV28 to TRBJ2-7, with D possibly matching TRBD1 (5 bases). The ends were cut back, 2 bases at V and 3 bases at J, with 8 bases in the middle. The CDR3 sequence is 13 residues long. Per germline, CDR1 MDHEN and CDR2 SYDVKM. This chain's CDR3 is CASSLDDSYEQYF. The DNA for the CDR3 is TGTGCCAGCAGTTTAGATGACAGCTACGAGCAGTACTTC.

The chain couples TRBV19 to TRBJ2-7; 8 nucleotides agree with TRBD2. Trimming took 5 bases from V and 2 from J; bases not matched to a gene: 2. This CDR3 has 13 residues. Germline V gives CDR1 LNHDA, CDR2 SQIVND (reference sequence). The DNA of the CDR3 is TGTGCCAGTAGTGCGGGGGGCCCCTACGAGCAGTACTTC. It is translated as CASSAGGPYEQYF.

This chain uses TRBV4-1 with TRBJ2-2; D gene unclear. The ends were cut back, 4 bases at V and 3 bases at J, with 9 bases in the middle. CDR1 and CDR2 (germline): MGHRA, YSYEKL. The CDR3 is 14 amino acids. CDR3 sequence: CASSLLVYTGELFF. The CDR3 coding sequence is TGCGCCAGCAGCCTTCTCGTTTACACCGGGGAGCTGTTTTTT.

The chain recombines TRBV5-3 with TRBJ2-1; 10 bases align to TRBD2. TRBV5-3 counts as an open reading frame of uncertain function. V shed 4 bases and J 6 bases; nucleotides not matched to a gene: 7. This CDR3 is 15 amino acids long. For the CDR3, the DNA is TGTGCCAGAAGCCCCAGTGCTAGCGGGGGCAATGAGCAGTTCTTC. Translation: CARSPSASGGNEQFF.

The chain joins TRBV5-1 to TRBJ2-7; weak D call: TRBD2 (5 bases). Germline V lookup: CDR1 SGHRS, CDR2 YFSETQ. Trimming cost V 2 bases and J 4 bases, with 13 bases left between them. This CDR3 has 14 residues. The CDR3 DNA sequence: TGCGCCAGCAGCTTAAATCCGGGGAGATACGAGCAGTACTTC. Residues: CASSLNPGRYEQYF. Full variable domain (missing parts from reference TRBV5-1 and TRBJ2-7): KAGVTQTPRYLIKTRGQQVTLSCSPISGHRSVSWYQQTPGQGLQFLFEYFSETQRNKGNFPGRFSGRQFSNSRSEMNVSTLELGDSALYLCASSLNPGRYEQYFGPGTRLTVT.

The chain recombines TRBV6-5 with TRBJ1-2; D ambiguous. V was pared by 7 bases and J by 3 bases, with 9 bases between. Germline CDR1 reads MNHEY; CDR2 reads SVGAGI. This CDR3 spans 12 amino acids. The CDR3 region has the DNA TGTGCCAGCAACCCAGACTACTATGGCTACACCTTC. Amino acids: CASNPDYYGYTF.

The sample holds one count of this clone. V and J are TRBV30 and TRBJ1-5; TRBD1 is a possible D gene (6 bases). The V gene lost 0 bases and the J gene lost 2 bases, with 14 bases spanning the gap. Germline CDR1 is GTSNPN and CDR2 is SVGIG (reference sequence). CDR3 length equals 16 residues. CDR3 in DNA: TGTGCCTGGAGTGTAGGGGGACCCTCCGGCAATCAGCCCCAGCATTTT. Residues: CAWSVGGPSGNQPQHF. Full variable domain (rest looked up from reference TRBV30 and TRBJ1-5): SQTIHQWPATLVQPVGSPLSLECTVEGTSNPNLYWYRQAAGRGLQLLFYSVGIGQISSEVPQNLSASRPQDRQFILSSKKLLLSDSGFYLCAWSVGGPSGNQPQHFGDGTRLSIL.